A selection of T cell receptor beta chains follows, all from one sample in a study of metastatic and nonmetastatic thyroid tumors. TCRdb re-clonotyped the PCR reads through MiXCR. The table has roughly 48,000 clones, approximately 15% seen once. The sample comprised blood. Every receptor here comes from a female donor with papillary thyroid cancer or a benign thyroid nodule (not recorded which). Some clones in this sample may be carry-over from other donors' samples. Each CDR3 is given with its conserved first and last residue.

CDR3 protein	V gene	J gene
CSAREGGTSGFF	TRBV20-1	TRBJ2-1
CASSGAGPSYSNQPQHF	TRBV19	TRBJ1-5
CASRDQQGNEQFF	TRBV2	TRBJ2-1
CASSGSPLGQYF	TRBV2	TRBJ2-7
CASTIGVGLSEQYF	TRBV6-1	TRBJ2-7
CASSYTYEQYF	TRBV6-5	TRBJ2-7
CASNGQGSNEQFF	TRBV19	TRBJ2-1
CASSPRRTSGMGETQYF	TRBV7-2	TRBJ2-5
CASSLNRDQPQHF	TRBV19	TRBJ1-5
CASRGQSPGQNEKLFF	TRBV28	TRBJ1-4
CEGSPLGGTGEMFF	TRBV27	TRBJ2-2
CASSRGVGTGYTF	TRBV28	TRBJ1-2
CSARDFSSYNEQFF	TRBV20-1	TRBJ2-1
CASSQRAGGETDTQYF	TRBV4-2	TRBJ2-3
CASSQGVDNEQFF	TRBV3-1	TRBJ2-1
CASRTTDRGGREKLFF	TRBV4-1	TRBJ1-4
CASSSSRQDRRADTQYF	TRBV5-6	TRBJ2-3
CASSLAGSYEQYF	TRBV7-9	TRBJ2-7
CASSLEPSSYNEQFF	TRBV7-8	TRBJ2-1
CASSLFEGNEKLFF	TRBV7-6	TRBJ1-4
CSARPGTSWTSEQYF	TRBV20-1	TRBJ2-7
CASSQAGPYNEQFF	TRBV3-1	TRBJ2-1
CSARDLRTNTEAFF	TRBV20-1	TRBJ1-1
CASSILGLAGGTDTQYF	TRBV19	TRBJ2-3
CASSFCPDRGGSEQYF	TRBV12-3/TRBV12-4	TRBJ2-7
CASQGGNEKLFF	TRBV2	TRBJ1-4
CASSLSKHQPQHF	TRBV27	TRBJ1-5
CASSIGGRGTYEQYF	TRBV19	TRBJ2-7
CATARDNTEAFF	TRBV30	TRBJ1-1
CASSGRAGTDTQYF	TRBV7-3	TRBJ2-3
CASSQTGGGNQPQHF	TRBV2	TRBJ1-5
CASSYSILGQGLDEQYF	TRBV6-5	TRBJ2-7
CAWSVRSGNGYTF	TRBV30	TRBJ1-2
CASSKGPRQPQHF	TRBV28	TRBJ1-5
CASSWGQRNNSPLHF	TRBV11-2	TRBJ1-6
CASSLGRVAFHEQYF	TRBV7-6	TRBJ2-7
CASNKGHLKTEAFF	TRBV19	TRBJ1-1
CASSGWGNTEAFF	TRBV6-2/TRBV6-3	TRBJ1-1
CASSIQDANTGELFF	TRBV9	TRBJ2-2
CASSLAGGLQYF	TRBV3-1	TRBJ2-3
CASSSGLRHGRETQYF	TRBV27	TRBJ2-5
CAWSRWDTEAFF	TRBV30	TRBJ1-1
CASSYPRVVAGVGTDTQYF	TRBV6-5	TRBJ2-3
CASSKTSGNTYNEQFF	TRBV2	TRBJ2-1
CASRGRAKNIQYF	TRBV10-1	TRBJ2-4
CASSLAGVPYEQYF	TRBV7-8	TRBJ2-7